The 10 T cell receptor beta chains below all came from one sample that was sequenced in a study of T-cell memory formation after mild COVID-19. Using its own MiXCR run on the 5' RACE reads, TCRdb lists one record per CDR3 protein. The sample holds 140,000 to 150,000 distinct CDR3 sequences, almost 25% seen once. Sequenced: PBMCs or a T cell subset sorted from them (not recorded which). The receptor set was obtained from an adult woman who had mild COVID-19 (a few samples of this study predate the infection). Cell type and time point are not known.

V and J are TRBV2 and TRBJ2-3; D perhaps matches TRBD2 (5 bases). This CDR3 contains 15 residues. Germline CDR1 reads SNHLY; CDR2 reads FYNNEI. Trimming removed 3 bases from V and 2 bases from J, with 12 bases in between. This CDR3 reads CASSEKDLYTDTQYF. Here the CDR3 DNA reads TGTGCCAGCAGTGAGAAGGACTTATACACAGATACGCAGTATTTT.

This clonotype was counted between two and nine times. The chain employs TRBV4-2 and TRBJ1-3, with D perhaps matching TRBD1 (6 bases). CDR1 is LGHNA and CDR2 is YNFKEQ in the germline V gene. CDR3 length equals 18 residues. Trimming stripped 4 bases from V and 1 base from J, with 20 bases between. The CDR3, as DNA: TGTGCCAGCAGCCCCCCGTATAGACAGGAAGAATCTGGAAACACCATATATTTT. Translated: CASSPPYRQEESGNTIYF.

The chain employs TRBV7-3 and TRBJ2-3; TRBD1 agrees at 7 bases. The CDR3 spans 15 residues. V lost 3 bases and J lost 1; bases outside the gene matches: 4. The germline V gene has CDR1 SGHTA and CDR2 FQGTGA. The DNA for the CDR3 is TGTGCCAGCAGCTTCTCAGGACAGGGCACAGATACGCAGTATTTT. Its translation: CASSFSGQGTDTQYF.

This clonotype was seen a few times. V usage is TRBV15 and J usage is TRBJ1-5; D is uncertain. Trimming removed 9 bases from V and 5 bases from J, with 14 bases in between. This CDR3 comprises 13 residues. Germline values: CDR1 LNHNV, CDR2 YYDKDF (reference sequence). CDR3 in DNA: TGTGCCACGGCCTATGGGTTCGATCAGCCCCAGCATTTT. The encoded protein is CATAYGFDQPQHF.

This clonotype was seen a handful of times. The chain couples TRBV7-6 to TRBJ1-5; TRBD1 matches at 10 bases. Germline loops: CDR1 SGHVS, CDR2 FNYEAQ. Germline trimming cut 5 bases from V and 3 bases from J; bases unmatched to any gene: 4. The CDR3 contains 15 residues. CDR3 DNA: TGTGCCAGCAGCACGGGACAGGGGCCCAATCAGCCCCAGCATTTT. Protein product: CASSTGQGPNQPQHF.

V and J are TRBV6-2 or TRBV6-3 and TRBJ2-6; D is undetermined. This CDR3 region has 17 residues. V dropped 6 bases and J dropped 0 bases, with 15 bases sitting between them. Germline CDR1 reads MNHEY; CDR2 reads SVGEGT. DNA of the CDR3: TGTGCCAGCAGCCCACCTCCTATGATCTCTGGGGCCAACGTCCTGACTTTC. It is translated as CASSPPPMISGANVLTF.

The V call is TRBV19, the J call TRBJ2-7, with 9 bases that match TRBD1. The CDR3 totals 13 residues. Germline-derived CDR1 and CDR2 are LNHDA and SQIVND (reference sequence). V lost 5 bases, J lost 7 bases, and 6 bases stayed unmatched. CDR3 sequence (DNA): TGTGCCAGTAGTTTTTCCGGGACAGGGGAGCAGTACTTC. This codes for CASSFSGTGEQYF.

This chain uses TRBV7-2 with TRBJ2-3, with D tentatively TRBD2 (5 bases). The CDR3 runs to 16 residues. Germline values: CDR1 SGHTA, CDR2 FQGNSA. V shed 5 bases and J shed 0 bases, with 15 bases lying between them. The CDR3 DNA reads TGTGCCAGCAGCAGCGGTTTACTAGGTAGCACAGATACGCAGTATTTT. As protein: CASSSGLLGSTDTQYF.

The CDR3 here is CAWLQGTGELFF. CDR3 nucleotide sequence: TGTGCCTGGCTACAGGGAACCGGGGAGCTGTTTTTT. J is TRBJ2-2 and V is TRBV30, with a possible D match to TRBD1 (6 bases). From germline, CDR1 is GTSNPN and CDR2 SVGIG (reference sequence). Trimming took 5 bases from V and 5 from J, leaving 9 bases between them. The CDR3 runs to 12 residues.

V usage is TRBV6-5 and J usage is TRBJ2-7; 7 bases are a match to TRBD2. CDR1 and CDR2 from the germline V gene are MNHEY and SVGAGI. CDR3 length: 13 amino acids. The trim removed 6 bases at V and 6 bases at J, leaving 8 bases unmatched. The CDR3: CASSLSGRGEQYF. CDR3 coding DNA: TGTGCCAGCAGCCTTAGCGGGCGGGGCGAGCAGTACTTC.